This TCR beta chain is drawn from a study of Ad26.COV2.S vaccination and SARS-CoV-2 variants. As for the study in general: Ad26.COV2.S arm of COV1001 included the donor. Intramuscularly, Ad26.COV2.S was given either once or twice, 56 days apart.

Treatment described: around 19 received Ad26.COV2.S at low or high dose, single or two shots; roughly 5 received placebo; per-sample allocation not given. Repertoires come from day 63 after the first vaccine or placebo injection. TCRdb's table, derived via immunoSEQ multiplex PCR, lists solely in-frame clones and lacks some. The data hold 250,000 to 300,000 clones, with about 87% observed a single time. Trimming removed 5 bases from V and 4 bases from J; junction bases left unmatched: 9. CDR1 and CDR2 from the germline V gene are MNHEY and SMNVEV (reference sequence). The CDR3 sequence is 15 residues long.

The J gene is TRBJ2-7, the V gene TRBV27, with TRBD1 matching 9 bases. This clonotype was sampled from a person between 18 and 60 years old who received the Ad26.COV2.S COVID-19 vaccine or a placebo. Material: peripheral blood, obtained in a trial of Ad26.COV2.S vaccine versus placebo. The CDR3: CASSRTRDRDYEQYF. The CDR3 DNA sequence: TGTGCCAGCAGTCGCACCCGGGACAGGGATTACGAGCAGTACTTC.